The rows below give T cell receptor beta chains drawn from one sample of a study of blood T cell repertoires in COVID-19. Assay used: immunoSEQ multiplex PCR; TCRdb lists only in-frame clones, some missing. The repertoire holds about 76,000 clones, with about 84% as singletons. The sample was peripheral blood. All receptors derive from a human donor in a cohort sampled during active COVID-19. The CDR3 runs from the conserved cysteine through the conserved F or W. The order of the fields is D gene, J gene, V gene, clone size, CDR3 DNA, CDR3 protein. D genes are given only for firm matches. The listing skips clone size in some rows; elsewhere it reads once, few, many or a size class.

D: TRBD2; J: TRBJ2-3; V: TRBV29-1; size: once; DNA: TGCAGCGTTGGGCGGGAGGGAATTCTACCAGATACGCAGTATTTT; CDR3: CSVGREGILPDTQYF
D: -; J: TRBJ1-6; V: TRBV6-1; size: -; DNA: TGTGCCAGCAGTGAGTCTGGGGGCTGGGGTTCACCCCTCCACTTT; CDR3: CASSESGGWGSPLHF
D: TRBD1; J: TRBJ2-7; V: TRBV10-3; size: -; DNA: TGTGCCATCAAACCGGGACAGGAAAGCTACGAGCAGTACTTC; CDR3: CAIKPGQESYEQYF
D: TRBD2; J: TRBJ2-2; V: TRBV5-4; size: -; DNA: TGTGCCAGCAGCCCGGGCGGTCTAGCGGGACACACCGGGGAGCTGTTTTTT; CDR3: CASSPGGLAGHTGELFF
D: -; J: TRBJ2-7; V: TRBV5-1; size: -; DNA: TGCGCCAGCAGCCTGGACCGGTACGAGCAGTACTTC; CDR3: CASSLDRYEQYF
D: -; J: TRBJ1-5; V: TRBV6-5; size: few; DNA: TGTGCCAGCGTATCCACCGTGGGGGGAAATCAGCCCCAGCATTTT; CDR3: CASVSTVGGNQPQHF
D: TRBD1; J: TRBJ1-2; V: TRBV12-3/TRBV12-4; size: -; DNA: TGTGCCAGCAGCACCGGGACAGGGTTTGGCTACACCTTC; CDR3: CASSTGTGFGYTF
D: -; J: TRBJ2-3; V: TRBV27; size: -; DNA: TGTGCCAGCAGTCCCCCCGAGGCGGGACCAGAAGATACGCAGTATTTT; CDR3: CASSPPEAGPEDTQYF
D: -; J: TRBJ1-1; V: TRBV29-1; size: -; DNA: TGCAGCTCACAGGGAGTAGACACTGAAGCTTTCTTT; CDR3: CSSQGVDTEAFF
D: -; J: TRBJ2-3; V: TRBV6-5; size: -; DNA: TGTGCCAGCTTTGGCGGGAAGGGCGGAGATACGCAGTATTTT; CDR3: CASFGGKGGDTQYF
D: -; J: TRBJ2-2; V: TRBV3-1/TRBV3-2; size: -; DNA: TGTGCCAGCAGCCAAGATGCGGCTAGCTGGGAGCTGTTTTTT; CDR3: CASSQDAASWELFF
D: TRBD2; J: TRBJ2-5; V: TRBV30; size: -; DNA: TGTGCCTGGAGTGCCGGGACTAGCGGGAAACTGACCCAGTACTTC; CDR3: CAWSAGTSGKLTQYF
D: TRBD1; J: TRBJ1-1; V: TRBV3-1/TRBV3-2; size: -; DNA: TGTGCCAGCAGCCAACCGACAGGGTGGCCCTCTGGGAACACTGAAGCTTTCTTT; CDR3: CASSQPTGWPSGNTEAFF